This entry describes one T cell receptor beta chain. Its antigen is unknown. Qualities for individual bases were not recorded, and no much larger clone is one base off. For CDR1 and CDR2, the germline V gene lists SGHVS and FNYEAQ. The CDR3 numbers 14 residues from cysteine through phenylalanine. Only the CDR3 region is kept as DNA, spanning 42 bases read in frame from base 1. Deletion took 5 bases off V and 0 bases off J, with a span of 8 bases between the germline ends. The receptor library was made with the immunoSEQ multiplex PCR assay. A mixture of 60 forward primers for TCR Vbeta segments and 13 reverse primers for TCR Jbeta segments was used in the multiplex PCR. The CDR3 region of rearranged TCR beta genes was amplified from genomic DNA by a multiplex PCR assay. Amplified TCR beta libraries were sequenced as 87-base-pair reads on the Illumina HiSeq System. The authors processed their data as follows. In a later analysis, approximately 74 million unique TCR beta chains were counted across the roughly 670 repertoires, and roughly 11 million of these chains were shared by at least two donors. Raw reads were error-corrected and collapsed into unique sequences by a nearest-neighbor algorithm in which closely related sequences were merged to remove PCR and sequencing errors. To assign V, D and J gene segments, CDR3 sequences were aligned to IMGT reference sequences. Each retained sequence needed at least a six-nucleotide match to both a V gene segment and a J gene segment. Rearrangements were called productive when the CDR3 lacked stop codons and stayed in frame with V and J; all others were non-productive. CDR3 was defined by IMGT convention, running from the second conserved V-encoded cysteine to the conserved J-encoded phenylalanine. Sequences without an unambiguous match to a single V gene segment were excluded from the earlier analysis of 500 to 700 of the donors. An earlier analysis of a few hundred of the donors classified V segments as functional when productive rearrangements were above 56.7% and as segregating when the standard deviation between donors was above 5%. A statistical classification framework was built for diagnosing cytomegalovirus status from the catalog of TCR beta chain sequences. A later analysis assigned V and J genes by comparing TCR nucleotide sequences with IMGT/GENE-DB human TR gene sequences. A later analysis assigned CDR3 sequences and most-parsimonious VDJ recombination scenarios with the TCRdist pipeline. In a later analysis, each TCR beta chain was defined by its CDR3 amino acid sequence together with its V-gene family, and reads without a unique V-gene family were excluded. To address suspected cross-contamination and a sequencing artifact, a later analysis removed a few hundred highly shared, low-generation-probability nucleotide sequences. For each public chain, a later analysis derived a clonal expansion index from normalized ranks of inferred template counts within each repertoire. In a later analysis, generation probabilities were computed with a VDJ recombination model fitted to out-of-frame rearrangements, and the resulting probabilities were checked against IGoR. A later analysis scored TCR-TCR, TCR-HLA and TCR-CMV co-occurrence with hypergeometric tests, applying a repertoire-size bias correction to TCR pairs. To estimate false discovery rates, a later analysis permuted the HLA or CMV assignments 20 times. In a later analysis, co-occurring TCRs were grouped using DBSCAN, with TCRdist sequence similarity added in when clustering inside HLA-allele-positive subsets. For co-occurrence clustering, repertoires with fewer than 30,000 or more than 120,000 public chains were excluded, along with roughly 5 repertoires with anomalous nucleotide sharing. TCRdb retrieved this table from immuneACCESS and kept in-frame rearrangements only. Not all clones are present; in checked studies, unresolved V genes account for under half, and no reason is known for the remainder. That table gives V, J and clone size, and the DNA gave D and trimming. The sample table records approximately 220,000 clones; 82% of these occur just once. The ten largest make up 6% of the sample.

In total, 500 to 700 healthy bone marrow donors made up the cohort. Cohort members were all nominally healthy when sampled, although unrecorded immune exposures were likely present. The donor was CMV seropositive and was included in the group of 250 to 300 seropositive cohort members. A peripheral blood sample was provided by each donor, and peripheral blood mononuclear cells were used for TCR beta sequencing. The Qiagen DNeasy Blood Extraction Kit was used to extract genomic DNA from the blood cell samples. These data belong to a study of cytomegalovirus exposure and HLA in healthy donors (dated by TCRdb to about 2017). Looking at the study overall: According to an earlier analysis of several hundred of the donors, roughly 180 million T cells yielded 95 million to 140 million unique TCR beta sequences and more than 250 Gb of sequence data. About 280 gigabases of sequencing data and 70 million to 95 million unique TCR sequences made up an early release that covered fewer than 650 HLA-typed donors. The genetic ancestry cluster associated with self-reported Caucasian donors included over 65% of the approximately 410 genotyped donors. The study aimed to test whether signatures of past pathogen exposure could be identified by cataloging public T cell receptors. The T cell repertoires of several hundred subjects were profiled by immunosequencing and related to cytomegalovirus serostatus. In addition to the first cohort of 666 subjects, a separate validation cohort of approximately 130 different subjects was used. To predict cytomegalovirus infection status, the study combined high-throughput TCR immunosequencing, statistical association of individual TCRs with disease status, and machine learning. A later analysis re-analyzed previously published TCR beta repertoires from roughly 630 donors and added high-resolution HLA genotyping to study TCR occurrence patterns. In the later analysis, no new phenotypic data were used to find candidate immune exposures; instead, reliance was placed on TCR beta sequences and their occurrence across donors. An earlier analysis of several hundred of the donors applied high-throughput TCR beta sequencing to assess whether each TCR beta V gene segment acted as functional or pseudogenic. Alongside the repertoire data, information on donor age, sex, ethnicity and CMV serostatus was compiled. A later genetic analysis used genome-wide SNP genotypes for about 55% of the 666 donors, treating that subset as a discovery cohort. Every repertoire in the discovery cohort had been generated on one and the same sequencing platform. HLA typing covered class I and class II loci at four-digit resolution. Typing coverage varied by locus: about 620-640 donors for A, B, C, DRB1 and DQB1; roughly 560 for DQA1; more than 600 for DPA1; approximately 470 for DPB1. About 5 DR-DQ haplotypes were handled as single units for association and clustering, since linkage in the cohort was strong. Among around 400 genotyped donors of the cohort, an average of approximately 220,000 unique TCR beta nucleotide sequences was sequenced per donor, of which about 19% were non-productive.

Broader findings and caveats from the paper: Most TCR sequences were seen in very few donors, while some public TCRs were found in many individuals. The authors suggested that the approach could potentially be generalized to other disease states and immunological phenotypes. A further reported finding was that TCR beta sequences accurately predicted the HLA-A and HLA-B alleles for most subjects in the first cohort. Only TCR beta chains were sequenced in this cohort, and the absence of alpha or paired-chain data limited detectable features. Compared with the 666-donor mean, donors in an Asian-associated ancestry cluster had fewer N-insertions in productive TCRs, according to a later genetic analysis. V-gene and J-gene trimming of TCR beta chains was associated with a missense DCLRE1C variant in a later genetic analysis, and the association was replicated in an independent cohort. A cluster of highly shared sequence variants was judged likely to be a technical artifact of the sequencing pipeline. The only immune exposure information available for the cohort was CMV serostatus. In a later analysis, around 17,000 TCR beta sequences were associated with specific HLA alleles at a false discovery rate of 0.05. Some IMGT-functional V segments, including TRBV6-2 and TRBV6-3, could not be told apart with the 87-base-pair reads, so those segments were excluded. A later analysis found that most CMV-associated TCR beta chains appeared HLA-restricted, with HLA associations seemingly driven largely by CMV exposure. The classifier was reported to diagnose cytomegalovirus status with high specificity and sensitivity in both the original cohort and the validation cohort. When HLA alleles, especially DR and DQ, strongly co-occurred, TCR associations were difficult to assign to individual alleles. Roughly uniform sequencing depth across donors was assumed in presence/absence analyses, although this assumption may not hold. Because HLA typing was unavailable for some donors at each locus, only the typed subset was used in association tests. In the study, about 150 TCR beta chains were listed as associated with cytomegalovirus. Because counts were too low, roughly 18 rarely observed V segments, including chromosome 9 orphons, were left out of the earlier analysis of 500 to 750 of the donors. In vitro tests confirmed that a few of the cytomegalovirus-associated TCR beta chains recognize cytomegalovirus antigens. Correlated functional status among segregating V segments might be attributable to linkage disequilibrium, but an unknown experimental factor could not be ruled out. In a later analysis, several top co-occurrence clusters were reported to appear linked to parvovirus B19, influenza, CMV and Epstein-Barr virus. In a later analysis, HLA-associated TCR beta chains showed more clonal expansion and lower generation probabilities than non-associated chains that were equally common. According to a later analysis, TCR association rates differed among HLA loci, with DRB1 alleles showing the most associated TCRs and HLA-C alleles showing the fewest. In an earlier analysis of several hundred of the donors, most TCR beta V segments were observed in productive rearrangements about 90% or about 30% of the time, broadly matching IMGT annotations.

In this chain, TRBV7-6 is recombined with TRBJ1-5; no D gene can be assigned with confidence. Sequenced material: PBMCs. The source is a man aged 40-50 years in good health and CMV-seropositive. This receptor has the CDR3 CASSPYSSNQPQHF. The nucleotides are TGTGCCAGCAGCCCCTACAGTAGCAATCAGCCCCAGCATTTT. Full variable domain (CDR3 extended with the reference TRBV7-6 and TRBJ1-5 proteins): GAGVSQSPRYKVTKRGQDVALRCDPISGHVSLYWYRQALGQGPEFLTYFNYEAQQDKSGLPNDRFSAERPEGSISTLTIQRTEQRDSAMYRCASSPYSSNQPQHFGDGTRLSIL.